This passage covers 7 T cell receptor beta chains from one sample sequenced in a study of blood T cell repertoires in COVID-19. Libraries were prepared by immunoSEQ multiplex PCR; TCRdb keeps only in-frame clonotypes and omits some of them. The repertoire holds over 250,000 clones, with 85% to 90% as singletons. Source material: peripheral blood. These receptors all stem from a woman aged 50 to 65 with COVID-19, enrolled during active disease.

The chain couples TRBV12-5 to TRBJ1-5; 8 bases line up with TRBD1. The CDR3 runs 15 residues. CDR1 LGHNT and CDR2 FRNRAP come from the germline V gene. The J segment lost 4 bases and the V segment lost 6 bases, leaving 8 bases of the junction unmatched. For the CDR3, the DNA is TGTGCTAGTGGCTGGGACGGGACAGGAAATCAGCCCCAGCATTTT. It is translated as CASGWDGTGNQPQHF.

A remark on this clone: In the same sample, other DNA sequences code for this CDR3. The chain carries TRBV7-9 and TRBJ2-5, with D tentatively TRBD1 (5 bases). Germline V gene data show CDR1 as SEHNR and CDR2 as FQNEAQ (reference sequence). Trimming shortened V by 1 base and J by 2 bases, and 8 bases separated the two germline ends. CDR3 length: 14 residues. The CDR3 sequence: CASSLVGPQETQYF. The CDR3 bases are TGTGCCAGCAGCTTAGTGGGGCCTCAAGAGACCCAGTACTTC. The full variable domain, with the rest looked up from reference TRBV7-9 and TRBJ2-5, is DTGVSQNPRHKITKRGQNVTFRCDPISEHNRLYWYRQTLGQGPEFLTYFQNEAQLEKSRLLSDRFSAERPKGSFSTLEIQRTEQGDSAMYLCASSLVGPQETQYFGPGTRLLVL.

The V call is TRBV6-6, the J call TRBJ1-1, with 7 bases matching TRBD1. Germline CDR1 is MNHNY and CDR2 is SVGAGI (reference sequence). J was trimmed by 5 bases and V by 6 bases; bases with no gene match: 9. This CDR3 is 14 amino acids long. CDR3 sequence reads: CASRQGPTRTEAFF. In DNA form, the CDR3 reads TGTGCCAGCAGACAGGGGCCGACTCGGACTGAAGCTTTCTTT.

The chain combines TRBV7-2 with TRBJ2-7; 14 nucleotides align to TRBD2. From germline, CDR1 is SGHTA and CDR2 FQGNSA. J was trimmed by 3 bases and V by 5 bases; bases with no gene match: 6. This CDR3 spans 16 amino acids. The CDR3 DNA sequence: TGTGCCAGCAGCCGCGAGGGGACTAGCGGGGGCTACGAGCAGTACTTC. Amino acid sequence: CASSREGTSGGYEQYF.

Only one count was recorded for this clone. This rearrangement joins TRBV12-1 to TRBJ2-1; the table's D call of TRBD2 was not tested on the DNA. TRBV12-1 has pseudogene status. This CDR3 region has 16 residues. CDR3 nucleotides: TGTGCCAGCAGCTTTGCGCGGACTAGTTTCCACAATGAGCAGTTCTTC. This codes for CASSFARTSFHNEQFF.

This chain links TRBV6-5 with TRBJ2-7, with 8 bases identical to TRBD1. V lost 7 bases, J lost 6 bases, and 11 bases stayed unmatched. The CDR3 totals 14 residues. Germline CDR1 and CDR2: MNHEY and SVGAGI. The CDR3 coding sequence is TGTGCCAGCACCCGAAAATCGGACAGGGCCGAGCAGTACTTC. It specifies CASTRKSDRAEQYF.

This chain links TRBV27 with TRBJ1-2; TRBD1 agrees at 7 bases. V shed 5 bases and J 8 bases; nucleotides not matched to a gene: 14. The CDR3 length is 15 residues. Looked up from germline, CDR1 is MNHEY and CDR2 is SMNVEV (reference sequence). The CDR3 sequence: CASSQNRGRGGGYTF. The CDR3 nucleotides read TGTGCCAGCAGTCAAAACAGGGGAAGAGGTGGCGGCTACACCTTC.